This T cell receptor (beta chain) was identified during a study of blood T cell repertoires in COVID-19 (TCRdb year 2020). General notes on the study: Collaborator samples came from the United States, Italy and Spain and covered acute and convalescent phases of COVID-19. The prospective study material was composed of cDNA or gDNA derived from T cells, B-cell-depleted T cells, or PBMCs. A de-identified subject ID, COVID-19 status, age in years and sex were almost always included in the sample metadata. Where HLA class I and class II types were available, the types were taken from metadata supplied by the sample provider, not from assay-based typing. Samples were obtained from the ongoing ImmuneRACE study (first 160 participants) and from 950 to 1,500 subjects provided by 6 global collaborators. The dataset comprised deeply sampled blood TCRbeta repertoires from subjects exposed to, actively infected with, or recovered from COVID-19. The repertoires were released in a freely available public database intended as a resource for research on the immune response to SARS-CoV-2.

TCRbeta CDR3 regions were amplified from genomic DNA by means of the immunoSEQ Assay, a bias-controlled multiplex PCR. The study's own analysis went as follows. Nucleated cell counts per sample were estimated from amplification of reference gene primers within the assay. Sequence reads were collapsed and filtered to measure the absolute abundance of every unique TCRbeta CDR3 rearrangement. Productive Simpson clonality was computed per sample as the square root of Simpson's diversity index over productive rearrangements. TCRdb provides this immuneACCESS table in a form limited to in-frame rearrangements. Some clones are lacking; in checked studies, under half of them reflect an unresolved V gene, and why the rest are absent is not known. V and J calls and clone size follow that table, whereas D and trimming were derived from the DNA. In this sample the table shows roughly 150,000 clones, around 83% of which occur a single time. 15% to 20% of the sample is in the top ten clones.

Overall study results and their limits: How much clinical and demographic metadata was included differed by source and by participant, and the metadata was provided uncurated.

Another Seattle source contributed samples from volunteer blood donors who had recovered from COVID-19. Whole blood was collected in K2EDTA tubes by collaborating institutions according to the institutions' own protocols. For TCRbeta analysis, collaborators shipped samples in one of three forms: frozen whole blood, isolated PBMCs, or DNA extracted from either of those sample types. For this clone: Its antigen is not yet known. Base qualities are not recorded, but no much larger clone differs from it by a single base.

Specimen: peripheral blood. This TCR was sampled from a woman between 65 and 79 years old who had recovered from COVID-19.

The DNA reads TGTGCCAGCAGCCCCACTAACCCCGGGACAGGAGAGACCCAGTACTTC. The translation is CASSPTNPGTGETQYF. The chain was built from TRBV7-6 and TRBJ2-5, and 8 bases in between align with TRBD1. At the junction V is shortened by 5 bases and J by 4 bases; bases outside the gene matches: 12. The CDR1 and CDR2 encoded by the germline V gene are SGHVS and FNYEAQ. The CDR3, cysteine through phenylalanine, is 16 amino acids long. The entry retains the CDR3 DNA only, 48 bases that are in frame from base 1.